A single sample is the source of the 10 T cell receptor beta chains below, sequenced in a study of blood T cell repertoires in COVID-19. The repertoire was sequenced with immunoSEQ multiplex PCR; TCRdb's copy has only in-frame clones and lacks some. The sample shows around 250,000 clones, roughly 80% of them seen only once. The specimen sequenced was PBMCs or T cells enriched from blood (not recorded which). The source of these receptors is a man aged 35-49 years who had been exposed to COVID-19.

The chain uses TRBV30 and TRBJ1-1, with 7 bases identical to TRBD1. CDR3 length equals 15 residues. Trimming at V came to 4 bases and at J to 4 bases, leaving 12 bases not matched to a gene. Germline lookup yields CDR1 GTSNPN and CDR2 SVGIG (reference sequence). CDR3 protein: CAWTPKQGKITEAFF. Here the CDR3 DNA reads TGTGCCTGGACCCCAAAACAGGGGAAGATCACTGAAGCTTTCTTT.

This chain joins TRBV5-1 and TRBJ1-4; a weak D match, TRBD1 (5 bases). CDR3 length: 16 residues. Germline V gives CDR1 SGHRS, CDR2 YFSETQ. V was shortened by 3 bases and J by 5 bases, with 17 bases between the two germline ends. CDR3 loop: CASSWGSGRGNEKLFF. DNA of the CDR3: TGCGCCAGCAGCTGGGGCTCCGGTCGGGGGAATGAAAAACTGTTTTTT.

The chain uses TRBV4-1 and TRBJ1-6, with 9 bases aligning to TRBD1. Germline V gene lookup returns CDR1 MGHRA and CDR2 YSYEKL. Unmatched junction bases numbered 11, after V lost 1 base and J lost 7 bases. This CDR3 region has 18 residues. Here the CDR3 DNA reads TGCGCCAGCAGCCAAGTCTTAAAGAAGGACAGGGGAAATTCACCCCTCCACTTT. Amino acids: CASSQVLKKDRGNSPLHF.

This clone was seen more than once but under ten times. The chain uses TRBV18 and TRBJ2-7; tentative D call: TRBD2 (6 bases). Germline-derived CDR1 and CDR2 are KGHSH and LQKENI. The V end was cut by 2 bases, the J end by 3 bases, with 17 bases between. The CDR3 sequence is 16 residues long. CDR3: CASSPVEGGSNYEQYF. In DNA form, the CDR3 reads TGTGCCAGCTCACCAGTAGAGGGAGGTTCTAACTACGAGCAGTACTTC.

The chain employs TRBV5-6 and TRBJ2-7, with TRBD1 matching over 9 bases. V was pared by 1 base and J by 5 bases, with 7 bases of the junction left unmatched. Germline CDR1 SGHDT, CDR2 YYEEEE. The CDR3 contains 15 residues. As DNA, the CDR3 is TGTGCCAGCAGCTTGTTCGGGACAGGGCAGAACGAGCAGTACTTC. As protein: CASSLFGTGQNEQYF.

The V call is TRBV21-1, the J call TRBJ2-7; TRBD1 was called by the table and not checked on the DNA. TRBV21-1 is a pseudogene locus. The CDR3 totals 15 residues. The DNA for the CDR3 is TGTGCCAGCACCAAACCGACAGGGGACGCTTTTGAGCAGTACTTC. Its translation is CASTKPTGDAFEQYF.

This chain links TRBV3-1 (or the pseudogene TRBV3-2) with TRBJ2-5; D unclear. The CDR3 has 12 amino acids. V was shortened by 11 bases and J by 5 bases, with 15 bases between the two germline ends. Germline CDR1 LGHDT, CDR2 YNNKEL (reference sequence). Here the CDR3 reads CASGARRETQYF. The CDR3 region has the DNA TGTGCCTCAGGCGCCCGGCGCGAGACCCAGTACTTC.

V gene TRBV7-3 combines with J gene TRBJ1-1, with TRBD1 matching over 8 bases. Germline values: CDR1 SGHTA, CDR2 FQGTGA. Unmatched junction bases numbered 4, after V lost 6 bases and J lost 4 bases. This CDR3 has 13 residues. This chain's CDR3 is CASRLGQGTEAFF. CDR3 bases: TGTGCCAGCAGACTCGGACAGGGCACTGAAGCTTTCTTT.

The V gene is TRBV27, the J gene TRBJ1-5; D is unclear. Germline CDR1 is MNHEY and CDR2 is SMNVEV (reference sequence). There are 14 residues in the CDR3. V lost 5 bases and J 0 bases, leaving 8 bases between the germline ends. The CDR3 DNA is TGTGCCAGCAGTCTCTATAGTAGCAATCAGCCCCAGCATTTT. It is translated as CASSLYSSNQPQHF.

This rearrangement joins TRBV6-5 to TRBJ2-7; 7 bases are shared with TRBD1. Germline CDR1 and CDR2: MNHEY and SVGAGI. J gave up 2 bases and V 7 bases, and 8 bases lay outside the gene matches. This CDR3 contains 14 residues. The CDR3 DNA follows: TGTGCCAGCACCCCGGGGACAGTCGCCTACGAGCAGTACTTC. Its translation: CASTPGTVAYEQYF.